These 6 T cell receptor beta chains originate from one sample sequenced in a study of metastatic and nonmetastatic thyroid tumors. TCRdb reprocessed the PCR reads using MiXCR. Here the sample spans approximately 22,000 clones, roughly a third being singletons. Among the patients, none had received any treatment before thyroid surgery. The sequencing sample was made of blood. The receptors shown here come from a female donor with papillary thyroid cancer or a benign thyroid nodule (not recorded which). Some clones in this sample may be carry-over from other donors' samples.

This clone has at least ten counts. The gene calls are TRBV24-1 and TRBJ1-5; TRBD1 matches at 7 bases. The germline CDR1 and CDR2 sequences are KGHDR and SFDVKD. The CDR3 extends over 14 amino acids. V trimming: 12 bases; J trimming: 3 bases; junction bases outside the gene matches: 10. CDR3 DNA: TGTGCCCCGACAGGGCAGTTGGACAATCAGCCCCAGCATTTT. It translates to CAPTGQLDNQPQHF.

This clone showed up just a few times. This chain connects TRBV28 to TRBJ1-2; tentatively, D is TRBD1 (6 bases). The V gene lost 4 bases and the J gene lost 0 bases, with 18 bases spanning the gap. The CDR3 runs to 17 residues. CDR1 and CDR2 (germline): MDHEN, SYDVKM. The CDR3 loop reads CASSSTTGGTTNYGYTF. The CDR3 nucleotides read TGTGCCAGCAGTTCCACCACCGGCGGGACAACTAACTATGGCTACACCTTC.

This clone ranks as medium-sized. CDR3 coding DNA: TGTGCCAGCAGTCGGCGAGCGGGAGGGCCATACACCGGGGAGCTGTTTTTT. Amino acid sequence: CASSRRAGGPYTGELFF. The chain is built from TRBV6-1 and TRBJ2-2, with 10 bases that match TRBD2. The CDR3 length is 17 residues. CDR1 is MNHNS, CDR2 SASEGT, per germline. The trim removed 5 bases at V and 3 bases at J, leaving 9 bases unmatched.

Written as DNA, the CDR3 is TGCAGTGCTAGGGGGACAGGGGGAAGCAATCAGCCCCAGCATTTT. Its translation is CSARGTGGSNQPQHF. The chain employs TRBV20-1 and TRBJ1-5; 11 bases agree with TRBD1. CDR3 length: 15 amino acids. The V and J ends lost 3 bases and 1 base, in that order; junction bases with no gene match: 2. Germline CDR1 and CDR2: DFQATT and SNEGSKA (reference sequence).

This clone came up many times. This chain connects TRBV19 to TRBJ2-7; 13 bases fit TRBD2. CDR1 and CDR2 from the germline V gene are LNHDA and SQIVND (reference sequence). CDR3 length: 13 residues. The V gene end was trimmed by 3 bases and the J gene end by 9 bases; junction bases not matched to a gene: 2. This chain's CDR3 is CASSMGTSGAQYF. As DNA, the CDR3 is TGTGCCAGTAGTATGGGGACTAGCGGGGCGCAGTACTTC.

This clone was detected ten times or more. The CDR3 sequence: CASSQDPQGSLTNKETQYF. CDR3 DNA sequence: TGCGCCAGCAGCCAAGATCCGCAGGGGTCACTCACAAATAAAGAGACCCAGTACTTC. The J gene is TRBJ2-5, the V gene TRBV4-1, with D possibly being TRBD1 (6 bases). V lost 0 bases and J 3 bases, leaving 23 bases between the germline ends. The CDR3 consists of 19 residues. Germline CDR1 MGHRA, CDR2 YSYEKL.